A selection of T cell receptor beta chains follows, all from one sample in a study of T-cell reconstitution after alpha-beta-depleted transplantation in children. Using its own MiXCR run on the PCR reads, TCRdb lists one record per CDR3 protein. The sample shows 450,000 to 600,000 distinct CDR3 sequences, 10% to 15% of them seen only once. The sequences come from PBMCs, mostly from graft donor cells, collected 360 days after TCRalphabeta/CD19-depleted stem cell transplant. These receptors all come from a male patient between 5 and 17 years old who had a stem cell transplant for acute myeloid leukemia, so the T cells may come from the graft donor. Each CDR3 is given with its conserved first and last residue. A D gene is named only where the DNA matches it firmly. The size entry is marked missing in some rows and otherwise reads once, few, many or a size class.

len | d_gene | j_gene | v_gene | abundance | CDR3aa | CDR3nt
13 | - | TRBJ2-7 | TRBV7-2 | many | CASSNGQAYEQYF | TGTGCCAGCAGCAACGGACAAGCCTACGAGCAGTACTTC
17 | - | TRBJ1-3 | TRBV27 | few | CASSLFFDRSSGNTIYF | TGTGCCAGCAGTTTATTCTTCGACAGAAGCTCTGGAAACACCATATATTTT
14 | - | TRBJ2-7 | TRBV12-3/TRBV12-4 | many | CASELDRFSYEQYF | TGTGCCAGCGAACTAGACAGGTTCTCCTACGAGCAGTACTTC
13 | TRBD1 | TRBJ2-5 | TRBV2 | few | CATRQGSIKTQYF | TGTGCCACGAGACAGGGAAGTATAAAGACCCAGTACTTC
15 | - | TRBJ2-1 | TRBV11-2 | few | CASTNTDLHYNEQFF | TGTGCCAGCACGAACACAGATTTACACTACAATGAGCAGTTCTTC
18 | TRBD2 | TRBJ2-1 | TRBV24-1 | - | CATSDFKVGTGGRHEQFF | TGTGCCACCAGTGATTTTAAGGTCGGAACGGGAGGGCGCCACGAGCAGTTCTTC
15 | TRBD2 | TRBJ2-7 | TRBV27 | few | CASSQREVASYEQYF | TGTGCCAGCAGCCAACGGGAGGTTGCATCCTACGAGCAGTACTTC
15 | TRBD1 | TRBJ2-3 | TRBV12-3/TRBV12-4 | many | CASSSSGTGPDTQYF | TGTGCCAGCAGTTCCTCCGGGACAGGGCCAGATACGCAGTATTTT
15 | - | TRBJ1-2 | TRBV15 | - | CATSRVGRENYGYTF | TGTGCCACCAGCAGAGTCGGCAGGGAGAACTATGGCTACACCTTC
17 | TRBD2 | TRBJ2-7 | TRBV9 | few | CASSRTSGRMIGAEQYF | TGTGCCAGCAGCCGGACTAGCGGGAGGATGATTGGTGCGGAGCAGTACTTC